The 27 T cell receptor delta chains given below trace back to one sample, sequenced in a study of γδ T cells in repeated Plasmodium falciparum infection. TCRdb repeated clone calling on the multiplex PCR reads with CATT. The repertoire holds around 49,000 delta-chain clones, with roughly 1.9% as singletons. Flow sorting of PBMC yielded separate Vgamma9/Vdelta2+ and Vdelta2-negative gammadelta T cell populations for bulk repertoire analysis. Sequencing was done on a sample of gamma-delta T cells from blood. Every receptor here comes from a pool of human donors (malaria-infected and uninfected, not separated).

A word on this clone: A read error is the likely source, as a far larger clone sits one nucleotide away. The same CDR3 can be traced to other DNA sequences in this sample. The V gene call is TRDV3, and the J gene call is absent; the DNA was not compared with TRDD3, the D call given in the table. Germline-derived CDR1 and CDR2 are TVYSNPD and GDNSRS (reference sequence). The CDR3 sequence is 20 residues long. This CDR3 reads CAFRILPTRGYGGYTDKLIF. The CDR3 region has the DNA TGTGCCTTTAGAATCCTTCCTACGAGGGGATACGGGGGGTACACCGATAAACTTATCTTT.

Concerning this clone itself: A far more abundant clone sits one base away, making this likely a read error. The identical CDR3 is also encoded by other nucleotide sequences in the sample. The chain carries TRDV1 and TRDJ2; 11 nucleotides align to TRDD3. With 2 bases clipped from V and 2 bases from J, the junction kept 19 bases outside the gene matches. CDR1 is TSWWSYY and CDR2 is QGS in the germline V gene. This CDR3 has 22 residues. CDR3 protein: CALGEWELYWGIRGSLTAQLFF. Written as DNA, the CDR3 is TGTGCTCTTGGGGAATGGGAGTTGTACTGGGGGATAAGAGGGAGCTTGACAGCACAACTCTTCTTT.

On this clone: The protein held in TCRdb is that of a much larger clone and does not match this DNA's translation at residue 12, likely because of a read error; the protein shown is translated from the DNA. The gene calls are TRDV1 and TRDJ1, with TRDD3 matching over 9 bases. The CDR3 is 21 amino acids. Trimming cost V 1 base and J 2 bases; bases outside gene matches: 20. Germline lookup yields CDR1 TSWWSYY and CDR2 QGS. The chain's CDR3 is CALGEPRFLRRRGIPTDKLIF. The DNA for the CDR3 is TGTGCTCTTGGGGAACCCCGTTTCCTACGTAGGCGGGGGATACCAACCGATAAACTCATCTTT.

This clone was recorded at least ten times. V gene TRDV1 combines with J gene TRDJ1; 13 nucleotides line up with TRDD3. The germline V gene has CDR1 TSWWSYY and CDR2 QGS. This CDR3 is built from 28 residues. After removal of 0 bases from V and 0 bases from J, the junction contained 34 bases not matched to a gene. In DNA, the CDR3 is TGTGCTCTTGGGGAACTAATCCCCCCTGTACCTTCAACCTTAACTGGGGGATACGTCCCCCTGTACACCGATAAACTCATCTTT. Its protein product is CALGELIPPVPSTLTGGYVPLYTDKLIF.

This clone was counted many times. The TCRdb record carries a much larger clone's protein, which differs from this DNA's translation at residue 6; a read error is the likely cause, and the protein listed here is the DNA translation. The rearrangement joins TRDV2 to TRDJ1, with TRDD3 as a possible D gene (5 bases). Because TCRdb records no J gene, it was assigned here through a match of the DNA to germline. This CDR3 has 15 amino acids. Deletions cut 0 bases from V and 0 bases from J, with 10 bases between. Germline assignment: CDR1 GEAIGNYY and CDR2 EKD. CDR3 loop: CACDTRGLNTDKLIF. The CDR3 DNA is TGTGCCTGTGACACCAGGGGGTTAAACACCGATAAACTCATCTTT.

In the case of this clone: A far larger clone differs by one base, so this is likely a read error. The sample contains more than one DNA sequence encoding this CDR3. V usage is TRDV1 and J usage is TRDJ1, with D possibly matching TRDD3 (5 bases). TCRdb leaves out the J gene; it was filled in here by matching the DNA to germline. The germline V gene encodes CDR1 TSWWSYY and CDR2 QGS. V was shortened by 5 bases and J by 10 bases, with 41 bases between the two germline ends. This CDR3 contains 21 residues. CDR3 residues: CALGRFLLGLGMPHQHIGLIF. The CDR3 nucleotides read TGTGCTCTTGGGAGGTTTCTCTTAGGGCTGGGTATGCCCCATCAGCATATCGGACTCATCTTT.

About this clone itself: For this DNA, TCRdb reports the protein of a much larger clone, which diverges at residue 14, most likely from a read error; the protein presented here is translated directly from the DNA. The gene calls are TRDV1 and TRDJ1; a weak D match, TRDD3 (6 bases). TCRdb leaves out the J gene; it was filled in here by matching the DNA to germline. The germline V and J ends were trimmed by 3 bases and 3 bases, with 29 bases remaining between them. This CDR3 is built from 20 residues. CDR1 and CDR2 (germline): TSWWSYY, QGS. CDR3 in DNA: TGTGCTCTTGGGGATTCTATCCTCGCTCGACTGGGTGCACTCCCCGATAAACTCATCTTT. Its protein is CALGDSILARLGALPDKLIF.

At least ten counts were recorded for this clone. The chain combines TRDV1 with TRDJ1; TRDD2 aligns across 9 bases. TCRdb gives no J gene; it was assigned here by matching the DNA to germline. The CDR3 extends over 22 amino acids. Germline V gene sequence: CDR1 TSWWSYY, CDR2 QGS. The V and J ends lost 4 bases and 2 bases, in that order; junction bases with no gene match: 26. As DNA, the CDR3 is TGTGCTCTTGGGGGGTACCTTCCTACTCTCCGTCTGGGGTGGCCCCAAACCGATAAACTCATCTTT. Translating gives CALGGYLPTLRLGWPQTDKLIF.

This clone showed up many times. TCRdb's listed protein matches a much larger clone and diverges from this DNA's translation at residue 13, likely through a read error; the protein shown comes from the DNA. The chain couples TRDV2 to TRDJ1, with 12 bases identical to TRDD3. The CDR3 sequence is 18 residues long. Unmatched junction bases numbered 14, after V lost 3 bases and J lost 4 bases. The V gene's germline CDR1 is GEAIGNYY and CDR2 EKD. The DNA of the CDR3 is TGTGCCTGTGACCCGGTACTGGGGGATACAAGAGAGATCGATAAACTCATCTTT. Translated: CACDPVLGDTREIDKLIF.

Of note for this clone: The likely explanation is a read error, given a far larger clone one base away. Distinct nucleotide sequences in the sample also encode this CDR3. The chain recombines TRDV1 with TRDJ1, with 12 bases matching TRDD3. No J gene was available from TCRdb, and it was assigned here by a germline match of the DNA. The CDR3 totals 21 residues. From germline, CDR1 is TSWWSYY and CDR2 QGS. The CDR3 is CALGDFLGSVLGDTHRGKLIF. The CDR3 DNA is TGCGCTCTTGGGGATTTCCTCGGAAGTGTACTGGGGGATACTCATAGAGGTAAACTCATCTTT.

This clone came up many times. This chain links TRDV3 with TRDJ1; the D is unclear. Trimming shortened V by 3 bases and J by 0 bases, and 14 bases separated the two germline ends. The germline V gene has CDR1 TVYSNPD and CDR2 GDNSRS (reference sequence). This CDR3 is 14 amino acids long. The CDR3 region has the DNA TGTGCCTTCGTTGTTCCGGAGCACACCGATAAACTCATCTTT. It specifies CAFVVPEHTDKLIF.

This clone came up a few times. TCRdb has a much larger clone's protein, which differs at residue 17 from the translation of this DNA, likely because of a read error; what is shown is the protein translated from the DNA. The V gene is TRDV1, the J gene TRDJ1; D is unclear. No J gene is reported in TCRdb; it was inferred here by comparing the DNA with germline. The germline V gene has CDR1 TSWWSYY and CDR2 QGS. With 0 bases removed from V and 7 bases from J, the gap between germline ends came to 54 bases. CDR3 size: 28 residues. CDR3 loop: CALGELSHEAPVPGRVCWPPGVSIKLIF. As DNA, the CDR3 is TGTGCTCTTGGGGAACTCTCTCACGAGGCCCCCGTCCCAGGACGCGTTTGCTGGCCTCCCGGTGTATCGATTAAACTCATCTTT.

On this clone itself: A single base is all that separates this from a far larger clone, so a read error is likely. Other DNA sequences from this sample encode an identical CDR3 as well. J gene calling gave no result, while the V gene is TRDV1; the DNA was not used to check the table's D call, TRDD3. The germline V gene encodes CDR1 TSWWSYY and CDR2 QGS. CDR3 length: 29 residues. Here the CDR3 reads CALGELDTYSSYKWIYWGSRTKKTDKLIF. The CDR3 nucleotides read TGTGCTCTTGGGGAACTTGACACCTACTCTTCCTACAAGTGGATTTACTGGGGATCCCGTACAAAAAAAACCGATAAGCTCATCTTT.

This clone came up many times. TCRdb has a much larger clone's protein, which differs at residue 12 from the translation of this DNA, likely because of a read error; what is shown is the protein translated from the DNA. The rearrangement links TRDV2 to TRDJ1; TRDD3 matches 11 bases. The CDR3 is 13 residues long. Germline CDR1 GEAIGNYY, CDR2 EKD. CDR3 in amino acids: CACDLLGDNKLTF. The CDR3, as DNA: TGTGCCTGTGACCTACTGGGGGATAATAAACTCACCTTT.

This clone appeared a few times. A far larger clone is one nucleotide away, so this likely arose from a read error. CDR3 in DNA: TGTGCTCTTGGGGGGAAAGGGACCTACGCCCAACCGTCTACCCCTAAACCCATCTTT. Translating it yields CALGGKGTYAQPSTPKPIF. With the J gene uncalled, the V gene is TRDV1; the table's D call, TRDD3, was not checked against the DNA. This CDR3 is built from 19 residues. Per germline, CDR1 TSWWSYY and CDR2 QGS.

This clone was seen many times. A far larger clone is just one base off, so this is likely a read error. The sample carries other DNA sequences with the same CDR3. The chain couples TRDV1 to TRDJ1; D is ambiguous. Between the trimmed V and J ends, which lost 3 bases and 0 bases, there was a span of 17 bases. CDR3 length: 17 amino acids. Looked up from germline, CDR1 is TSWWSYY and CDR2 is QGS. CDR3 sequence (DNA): TGTGCTCTTGGGGAGGGCTATCCAATGCTCTACACCGATAAACTCATCTTT. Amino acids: CALGEGYPMLYTDKLIF.

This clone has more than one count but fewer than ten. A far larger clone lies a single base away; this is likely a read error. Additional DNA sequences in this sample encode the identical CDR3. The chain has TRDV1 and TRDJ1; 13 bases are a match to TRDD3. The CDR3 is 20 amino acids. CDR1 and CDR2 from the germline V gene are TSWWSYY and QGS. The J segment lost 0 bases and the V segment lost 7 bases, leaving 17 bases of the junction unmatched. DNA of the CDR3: TGTGCTCTTGACGCGGGGCCTTACTGGGGGATACGCCCGTACACCGATAAACTCATCTTT. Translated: CALDAGPYWGIRPYTDKLIF.

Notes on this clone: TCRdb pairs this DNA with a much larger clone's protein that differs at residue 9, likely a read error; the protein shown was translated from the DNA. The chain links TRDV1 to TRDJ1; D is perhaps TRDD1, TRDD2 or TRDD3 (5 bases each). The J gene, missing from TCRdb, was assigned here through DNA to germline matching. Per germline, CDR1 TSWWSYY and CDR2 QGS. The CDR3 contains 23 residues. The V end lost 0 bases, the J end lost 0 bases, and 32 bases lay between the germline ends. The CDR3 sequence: CALGELIGMRVHIPPYYTDKLIF. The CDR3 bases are TGTGCTCTTGGGGAACTAATAGGGATGCGCGTACACATCCCTCCCTACTACACCGATAAACTCATCTTT.

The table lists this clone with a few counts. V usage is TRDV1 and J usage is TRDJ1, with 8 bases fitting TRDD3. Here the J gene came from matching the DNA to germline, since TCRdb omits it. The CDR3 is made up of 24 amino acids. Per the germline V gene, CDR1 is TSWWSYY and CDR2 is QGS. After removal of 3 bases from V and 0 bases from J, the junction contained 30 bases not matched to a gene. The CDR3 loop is CALGEHGTLRDWGLHNSYTDKLIF. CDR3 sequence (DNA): TGTGCTCTTGGGGAGCACGGCACGCTTCGGGACTGGGGGTTACACAACAGTTACACCGATAAACTCATCTTT.

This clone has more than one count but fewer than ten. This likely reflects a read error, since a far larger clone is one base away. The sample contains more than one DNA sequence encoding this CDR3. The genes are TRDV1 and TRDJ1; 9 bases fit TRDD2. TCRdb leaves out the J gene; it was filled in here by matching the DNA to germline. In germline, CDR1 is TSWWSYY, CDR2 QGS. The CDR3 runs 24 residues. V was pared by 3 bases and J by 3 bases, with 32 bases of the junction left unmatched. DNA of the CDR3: TGTGCTCTTGGGGACGGCGCCTTCCTACGAGCCATGCGGGGGACTTCCAACCGGCCCGATAAACTCATCTTT. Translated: CALGDGAFLRAMRGTSNRPDKLIF.

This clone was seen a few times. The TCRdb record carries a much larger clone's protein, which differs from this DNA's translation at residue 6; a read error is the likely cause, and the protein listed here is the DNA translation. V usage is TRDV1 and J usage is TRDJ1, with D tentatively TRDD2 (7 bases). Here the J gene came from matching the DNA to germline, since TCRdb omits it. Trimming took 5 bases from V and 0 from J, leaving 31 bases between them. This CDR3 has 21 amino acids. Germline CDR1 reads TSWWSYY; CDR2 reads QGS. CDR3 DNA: TGTGCTCTTGGGCGTCACCTTCCTTTATTGGGGATCCCCATGTACACCGATAAACTCATCTTT. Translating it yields CALGRHLPLLGIPMYTDKLIF.

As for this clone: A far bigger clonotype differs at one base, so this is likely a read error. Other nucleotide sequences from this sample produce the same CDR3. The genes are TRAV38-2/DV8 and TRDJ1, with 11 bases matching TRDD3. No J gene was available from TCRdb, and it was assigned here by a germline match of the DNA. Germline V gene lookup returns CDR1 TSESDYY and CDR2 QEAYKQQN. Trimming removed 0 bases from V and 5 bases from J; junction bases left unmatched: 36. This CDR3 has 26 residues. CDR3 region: CAYRSVIYSLRWGILRWRTGTDKLIF. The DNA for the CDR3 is TGTGCTTATAGGAGCGTGATTTATTCCCTCCGCTGGGGGATACTAAGGTGGAGAACAGGAACAGATAAACTCATCTTT.

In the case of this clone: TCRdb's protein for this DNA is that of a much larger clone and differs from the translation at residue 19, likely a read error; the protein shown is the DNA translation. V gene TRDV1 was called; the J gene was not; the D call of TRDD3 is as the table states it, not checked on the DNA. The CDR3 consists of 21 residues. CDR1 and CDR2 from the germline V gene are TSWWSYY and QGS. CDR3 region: CALGKVLLWWGIPFYTDKHIF. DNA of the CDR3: TGTGCTCTTGGGAAGGTTCTACTTTGGTGGGGGATCCCTTTCTACACCGATAAACACATCTTT.

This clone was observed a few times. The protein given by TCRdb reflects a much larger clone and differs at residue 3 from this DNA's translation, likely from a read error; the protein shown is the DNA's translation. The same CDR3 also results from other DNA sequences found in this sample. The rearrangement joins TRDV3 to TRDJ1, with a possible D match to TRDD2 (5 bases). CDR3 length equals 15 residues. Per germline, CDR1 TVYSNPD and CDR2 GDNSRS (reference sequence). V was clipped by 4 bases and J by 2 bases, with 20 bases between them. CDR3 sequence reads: CASDPPLLYTDKLIF. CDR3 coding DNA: TGTGCCTCTGACCCACCCCTACTATATACCGATAAACTCATCTTT.

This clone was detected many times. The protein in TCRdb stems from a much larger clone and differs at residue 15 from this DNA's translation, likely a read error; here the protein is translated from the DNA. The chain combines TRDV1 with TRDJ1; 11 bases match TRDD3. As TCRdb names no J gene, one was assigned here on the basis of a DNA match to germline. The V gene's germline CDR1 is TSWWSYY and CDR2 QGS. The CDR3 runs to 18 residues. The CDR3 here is CALGKPYWGIAGTDELIF. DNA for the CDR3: TGTGCTCTTGGGAAACCGTACTGGGGGATAGCGGGCACCGATGAACTCATCTTT.

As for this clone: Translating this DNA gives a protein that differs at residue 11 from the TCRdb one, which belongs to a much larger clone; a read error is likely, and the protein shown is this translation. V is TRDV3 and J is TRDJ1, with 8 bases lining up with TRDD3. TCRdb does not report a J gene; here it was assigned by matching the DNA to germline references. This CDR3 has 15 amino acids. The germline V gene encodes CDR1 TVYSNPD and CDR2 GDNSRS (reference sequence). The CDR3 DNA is TGTGCCTTTTACCTGGGGATACTCAACACCGGTAAACTCATCTTT. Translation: CAFYLGILNTGKLIF.

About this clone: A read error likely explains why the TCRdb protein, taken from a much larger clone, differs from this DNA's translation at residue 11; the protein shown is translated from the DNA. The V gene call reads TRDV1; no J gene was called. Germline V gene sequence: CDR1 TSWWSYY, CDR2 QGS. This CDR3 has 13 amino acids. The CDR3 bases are TGTGCTCTTGGGCTTGGCGGTGGGGATGGATTCATCTTT. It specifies CALGLGGGDGFIF.